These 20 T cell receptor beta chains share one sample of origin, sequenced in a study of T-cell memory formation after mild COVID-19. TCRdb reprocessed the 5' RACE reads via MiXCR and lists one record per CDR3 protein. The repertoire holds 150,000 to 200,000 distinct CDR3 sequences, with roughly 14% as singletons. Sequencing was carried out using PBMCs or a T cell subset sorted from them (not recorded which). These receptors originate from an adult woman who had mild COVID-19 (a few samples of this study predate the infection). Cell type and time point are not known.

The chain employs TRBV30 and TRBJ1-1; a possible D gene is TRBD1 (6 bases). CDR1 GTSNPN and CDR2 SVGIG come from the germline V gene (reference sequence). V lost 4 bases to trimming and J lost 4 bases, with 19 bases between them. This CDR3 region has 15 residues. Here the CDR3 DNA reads TGTGCCTGGATCCATCAGGGGACTCACTTCACTGAAGCTTTCTTT. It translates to CAWIHQGTHFTEAFF. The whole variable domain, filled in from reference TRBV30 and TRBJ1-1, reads SQTIHQWPATLVQPVGSPLSLECTVEGTSNPNLYWYRQAAGRGLQLLFYSVGIGQISSEVPQNLSASRPQDRQFILSSKKLLLSDSGFYLCAWIHQGTHFTEAFFGQGTRLTVV.

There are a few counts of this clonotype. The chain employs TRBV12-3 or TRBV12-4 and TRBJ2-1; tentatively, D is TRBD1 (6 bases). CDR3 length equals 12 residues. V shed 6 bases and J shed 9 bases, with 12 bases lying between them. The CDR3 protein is CASSPTGSEQFF. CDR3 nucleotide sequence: TGTGCCAGCAGCCCAACAGGGTCTGAGCAGTTCTTC.

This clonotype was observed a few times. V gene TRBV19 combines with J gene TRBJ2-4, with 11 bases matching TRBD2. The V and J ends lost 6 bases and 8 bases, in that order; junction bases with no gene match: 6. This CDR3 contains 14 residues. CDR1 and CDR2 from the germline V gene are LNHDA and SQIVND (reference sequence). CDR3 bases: TGTGCCAGTAGCCTGACTAGCGGGATGCACATTCAGTACTTC. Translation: CASSLTSGMHIQYF.

The CDR3 loop reads CASSSRTKQLPSYEQYF. The CDR3 nucleotides are TGTGCCAGCAGTTCCCGGACAAAGCAGTTACCCTCATACGAGCAGTACTTC. The chain links TRBV6-2 or TRBV6-3 to TRBJ2-7; D may be TRBD1 (5 bases). This CDR3 region has 17 residues. Trimming left V 4 bases short and J 4 bases short, with 23 bases between. Per the germline V gene, CDR1 is MNHEY and CDR2 is SVGEGT.

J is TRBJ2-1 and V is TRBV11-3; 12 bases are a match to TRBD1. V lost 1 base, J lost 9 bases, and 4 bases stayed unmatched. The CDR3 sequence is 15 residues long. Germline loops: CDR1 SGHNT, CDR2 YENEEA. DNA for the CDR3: TGTGCCAGCAGCTTAGCGGGACAGGGGGCTAGTGAGCAGTTCTTC. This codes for CASSLAGQGASEQFF.

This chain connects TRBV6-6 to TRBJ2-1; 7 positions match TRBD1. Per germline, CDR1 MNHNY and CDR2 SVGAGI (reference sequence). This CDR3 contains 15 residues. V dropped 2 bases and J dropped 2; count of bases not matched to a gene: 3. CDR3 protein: CASSYPGQTYNEQFF. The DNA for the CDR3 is TGTGCCAGCAGTTACCCGGGACAGACCTACAATGAGCAGTTCTTC.

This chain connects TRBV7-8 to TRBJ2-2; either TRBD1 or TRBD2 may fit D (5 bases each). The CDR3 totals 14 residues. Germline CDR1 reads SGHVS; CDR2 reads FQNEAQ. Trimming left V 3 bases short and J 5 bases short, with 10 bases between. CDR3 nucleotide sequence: TGTGCCAGCAGCTTGGGACGGAGGACCGGGGAGCTGTTTTTT. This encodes CASSLGRRTGELFF.

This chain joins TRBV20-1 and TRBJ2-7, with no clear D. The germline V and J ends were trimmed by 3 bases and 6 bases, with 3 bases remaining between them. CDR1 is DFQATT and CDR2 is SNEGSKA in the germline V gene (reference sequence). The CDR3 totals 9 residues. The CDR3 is CSASTEQYF. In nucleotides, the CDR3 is TGCAGTGCTAGTACCGAGCAGTACTTC.

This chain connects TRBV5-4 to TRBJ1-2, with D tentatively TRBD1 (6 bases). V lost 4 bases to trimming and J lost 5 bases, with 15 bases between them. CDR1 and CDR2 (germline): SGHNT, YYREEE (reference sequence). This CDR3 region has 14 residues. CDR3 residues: CASSAGTLGYGYTF. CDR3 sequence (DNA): TGTGCCAGCAGCGCTGGGACACTTGGATATGGCTACACCTTC.

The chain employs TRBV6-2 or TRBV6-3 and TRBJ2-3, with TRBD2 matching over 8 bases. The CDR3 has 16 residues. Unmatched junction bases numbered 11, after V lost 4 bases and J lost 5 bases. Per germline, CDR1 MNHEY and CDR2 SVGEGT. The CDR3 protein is CASSSNLAGKEDTQYF. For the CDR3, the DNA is TGTGCCAGCAGTTCCAATTTAGCGGGAAAGGAAGATACGCAGTATTTT.

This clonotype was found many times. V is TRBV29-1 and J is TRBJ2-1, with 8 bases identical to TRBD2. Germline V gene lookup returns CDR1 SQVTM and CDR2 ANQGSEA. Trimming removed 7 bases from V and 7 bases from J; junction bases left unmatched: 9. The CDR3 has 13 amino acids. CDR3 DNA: TGCAGCGCACGGCGGGGGGCCCGGAATGAGCAGTTCTTC. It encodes CSARRGARNEQFF.

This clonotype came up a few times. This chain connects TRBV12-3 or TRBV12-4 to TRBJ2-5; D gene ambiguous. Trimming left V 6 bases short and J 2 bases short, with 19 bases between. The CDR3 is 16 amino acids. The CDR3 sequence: CASSQPKGGAQETQYF. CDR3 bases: TGTGCCAGCAGCCAACCAAAGGGCGGAGCTCAAGAGACCCAGTACTTC.

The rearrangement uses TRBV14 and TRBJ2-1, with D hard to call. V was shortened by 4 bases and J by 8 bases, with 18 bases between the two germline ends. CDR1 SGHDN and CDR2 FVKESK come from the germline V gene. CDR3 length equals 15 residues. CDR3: CASSPIRWAIHEQFF. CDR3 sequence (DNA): TGTGCCAGCAGCCCAATTAGGTGGGCGATCCATGAGCAGTTCTTC.

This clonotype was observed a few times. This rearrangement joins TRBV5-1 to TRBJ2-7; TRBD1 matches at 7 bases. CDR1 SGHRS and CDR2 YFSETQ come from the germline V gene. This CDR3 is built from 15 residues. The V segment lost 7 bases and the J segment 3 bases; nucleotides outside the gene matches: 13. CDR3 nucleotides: TGCGCCAGCGGACGGACCGGGACAGTTCTCTACGAGCAGTACTTC. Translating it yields CASGRTGTVLYEQYF.

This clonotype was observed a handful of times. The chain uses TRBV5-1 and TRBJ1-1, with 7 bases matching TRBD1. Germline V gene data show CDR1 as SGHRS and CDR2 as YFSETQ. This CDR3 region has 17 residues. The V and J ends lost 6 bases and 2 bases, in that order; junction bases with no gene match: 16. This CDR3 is CASTGTSRDRSNTEAFF. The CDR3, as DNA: TGCGCCAGCACGGGAACGAGCCGGGACAGATCTAACACTGAAGCTTTCTTT.

In nucleotides, the CDR3 is TGTGCCAGCAGCCCACTCCGGCCTAGCGGGGGGACTGAGCAGTTCTTC. It encodes CASSPLRPSGGTEQFF. This chain links TRBV5-4 with TRBJ2-1; 11 nucleotides line up with TRBD2. The CDR3 runs 16 residues. The V gene end was trimmed by 4 bases and the J gene end by 9 bases; junction bases not matched to a gene: 12. CDR1 and CDR2 from the germline V gene are SGHNT and YYREEE (reference sequence).

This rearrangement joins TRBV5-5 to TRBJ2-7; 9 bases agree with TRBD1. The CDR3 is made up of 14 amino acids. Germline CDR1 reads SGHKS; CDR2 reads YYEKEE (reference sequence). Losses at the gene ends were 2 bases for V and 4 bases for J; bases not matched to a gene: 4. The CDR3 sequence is CASSLGTGWYEQYF. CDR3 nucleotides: TGTGCCAGCAGCTTAGGGACAGGGTGGTACGAGCAGTACTTC.

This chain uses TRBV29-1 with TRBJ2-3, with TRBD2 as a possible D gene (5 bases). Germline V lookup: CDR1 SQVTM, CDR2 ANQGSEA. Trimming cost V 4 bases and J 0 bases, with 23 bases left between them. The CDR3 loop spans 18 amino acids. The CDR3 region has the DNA TGCAGCGTTGTCGGGATAGAAGGTCGGACGGAAAGCACAGATACGCAGTATTTT. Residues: CSVVGIEGRTESTDTQYF.

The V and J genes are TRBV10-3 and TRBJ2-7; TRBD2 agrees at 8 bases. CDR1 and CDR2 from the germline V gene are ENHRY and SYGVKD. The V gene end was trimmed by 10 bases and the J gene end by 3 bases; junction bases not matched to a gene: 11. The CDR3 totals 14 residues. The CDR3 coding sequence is TGTGCCACGGAAGCTACCGGGACTAGCTACGAGCAGTACTTC. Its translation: CATEATGTSYEQYF.

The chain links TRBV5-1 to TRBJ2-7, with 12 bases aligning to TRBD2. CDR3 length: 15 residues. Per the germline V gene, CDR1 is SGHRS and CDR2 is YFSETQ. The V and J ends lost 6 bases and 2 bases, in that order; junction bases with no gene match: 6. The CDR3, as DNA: TGCGCCAGCACCTTACTAGCGGGAGGAACCTACGAGCAGTACTTC. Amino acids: CASTLLAGGTYEQYF.